These T cell receptor beta chains were read from a single sample in a study of CD8 T cells in Susac syndrome. TCRdb analysed the immunoSEQ multiplex PCR reads with MiXCR anew, one entry per CDR3 protein. This sample carries 250,000 to 300,000 distinct CDR3 sequences, approximately 85% of them seen once, and the ten largest clones take roughly 0.21%. Source material: CD8+ T cells from PBMCs. The source is a human donor with multiple sclerosis. The CDR3 runs from the conserved cysteine through the conserved F or W. The D gene is left open where the match is weak. Only some rows state a clone size, as once, few, many or a class for expanded clones.

J: TRBJ1-5
V: TRBV6-1
size: -
D: TRBD1
CDR3: CASSADRVDQPQHF
DNA: TGTGCCAGCAGTGCCGACAGGGTTGACCAGCCCCAGCATTTT

J: TRBJ2-1
V: TRBV7-6
size: few
D: -
CDR3: CASSPQAWSEQFF
DNA: TGTGCCAGCAGCCCTCAAGCCTGGAGTGAGCAGTTCTTC

J: TRBJ2-2
V: TRBV4-1
size: -
D: -
CDR3: CASSQATGVTGELFF
DNA: TGCGCCAGCAGCCAAGCCACGGGGGTGACGGGGGAGCTGTTTTTT

J: TRBJ1-1
V: TRBV9
size: -
D: -
CDR3: CASSGLGQRAFF
DNA: TGTGCCAGCAGCGGCCTCGGGCAGCGGGCTTTCTTT

J: TRBJ2-7
V: TRBV12-3/TRBV12-4
size: few
D: TRBD1
CDR3: CASSHRGGYEQYF
DNA: TGTGCCAGCAGTCACAGGGGTGGCTACGAGCAGTACTTC

J: TRBJ2-7
V: TRBV4-3
size: -
D: -
CDR3: CASSQDQETHEQYF
DNA: TGCGCCAGCAGCCAAGATCAAGAAACCCACGAGCAGTACTTC

J: TRBJ2-1
V: TRBV18
size: -
D: TRBD2
CDR3: CASSPWGTSGYNEQFF
DNA: TGTGCCAGCTCACCATGGGGGACTAGCGGATACAATGAGCAGTTCTTC

J: TRBJ2-7
V: TRBV30
size: -
D: -
CDR3: CAWSSGSGGQYF
DNA: TGTGCCTGGAGTTCAGGGTCCGGGGGGCAGTACTTC

J: TRBJ2-7
V: TRBV5-1
size: -
D: -
CDR3: CASSFWRPNHEQYF
DNA: TGCGCCAGCAGCTTTTGGCGGCCTAACCACGAGCAGTACTTC

J: TRBJ2-1
V: TRBV3-1
size: -
D: -
CDR3: CASSQENRYNEQFF
DNA: TGTGCCAGCAGCCAAGAGAACAGGTACAATGAGCAGTTCTTC

J: TRBJ2-5
V: TRBV28
size: -
D: TRBD2
CDR3: CASTLAGEQETRYF
DNA: TGTGCCAGCACACTAGCGGGAGAACAAGAGACCCGGTACTTC

J: TRBJ2-7
V: TRBV10-2
size: -
D: TRBD1
CDR3: CASSGTGTNEQYF
DNA: TGCGCCAGCTCGGGGACAGGGACGAACGAGCAGTACTTC

J: TRBJ1-5
V: TRBV5-6
size: -
D: -
CDR3: CASSPPAGQPQHF
DNA: TGTGCCAGCAGCCCCCCGGCTGGGCAGCCCCAGCATTTT

J: TRBJ2-3
V: TRBV5-6
size: many
D: -
CDR3: CASSLSTGLTGTDTQYF
DNA: TGTGCCAGCAGCTTGTCTACGGGCCTTACGGGCACAGATACGCAGTATTTT

J: TRBJ1-1
V: TRBV10-2
size: -
D: -
CDR3: CASSEDRPPHTEAFF
DNA: TGCGCCAGCAGTGAAGACAGGCCCCCGCACACTGAAGCTTTCTTT

J: TRBJ2-7
V: TRBV29-1
size: -
D: TRBD2
CDR3: CSVSGATYEQYF
DNA: TGCAGCGTTAGCGGGGCAACCTACGAGCAGTACTTC

J: TRBJ2-7
V: TRBV20-1
size: -
D: -
CDR3: CSASPGQIKPYEQYF
DNA: TGCAGTGCTAGCCCCGGACAGATAAAGCCCTACGAGCAGTACTTC